Below, 5 T cell receptor beta chains from the same sample are listed, as sequenced in a study of low-dose radiotherapy and immunotherapy resistance in tumors. Primers used for first-strand cDNA, a TRAV- and TRBV-specific set, covered both alpha and beta chains. It was with a constant-region primer and a V-primer adapter that TCRs were amplified over approximately 18 PCR cycles. From the reads, TCRdb called clonotypes with MiXCR, one entry per CDR3 protein. The data show roughly 10,000 distinct CDR3 sequences, 42% seen once. Receptor source: a human donor with advanced metastatic prostate, ovarian, gallbladder or colorectal cancer (not recorded which). This table probably holds off-target reads from a library built for another chain.

The chain carries TRBV6-5 and TRBJ1-5; no firm D call. Germline V gene lookup returns CDR1 MNHEY and CDR2 SVGAGI. The germline V and J ends were trimmed by 8 bases and 1 base, with 6 bases remaining between them. The CDR3 totals 12 residues. In DNA, the CDR3 is TGTGCCAGCCGAGGGAGCAATCAGCCCCAGCATTTT. Protein: CASRGSNQPQHF.

V gene TRBV6-1 combines with J gene TRBJ1-4; 8 bases match TRBD1. V dropped 1 base and J dropped 8; count of bases not matched to a gene: 3. CDR3 size: 14 residues. Germline V CDR1 and CDR2: MNHNS, SASEGT. The CDR3 bases are TGTGCCAGCAGTGAAGGACAGGGGAACGAAAAACTGTTTTTT. It translates to CASSEGQGNEKLFF.

The chain recombines TRBV20-1 with TRBJ2-5; D may be TRBD2 (5 bases). V was trimmed by 5 bases and J by 2 bases, leaving 9 bases between them. Germline loops: CDR1 DFQATT, CDR2 SNEGSKA (reference sequence). The CDR3 contains 12 residues. The CDR3: CSARREQETQYF. For the CDR3, the DNA is TGCAGTGCTCGCCGGGAACAAGAGACCCAGTACTTC.

The chain carries TRBV7-6 and TRBJ2-3, with D tentatively TRBD1 (5 bases). Between the trimmed V and J ends, which lost 2 bases and 2 bases, there was a span of 8 bases. Looked up from germline, CDR1 is SGHVS and CDR2 is FNYEAQ. CDR3 length: 14 amino acids. Here the CDR3 reads CASSLNRNTDTQYF. The CDR3 nucleotides read TGTGCCAGCAGCTTAAACAGGAACACAGATACGCAGTATTTT.

The rearrangement uses TRBV27 and TRBJ1-5; a weak D match, TRBD1 (5 bases). The ends were cut back, 4 bases at V and 2 bases at J, with 12 bases in the middle. The CDR3 has 15 residues. Germline-derived CDR1 and CDR2 are MNHEY and SMNVEV (reference sequence). The CDR3 DNA is TGTGCCAGCAGTTCCGACAGTGTTCGCAATCAGCCCCAGCATTTT. Translating it yields CASSSDSVRNQPQHF.